These 4 T cell receptor beta chains were all obtained from the same sample, sequenced in a study of T cell changes during pregnancy in multiple sclerosis. Sequenced by immunoSEQ multiplex PCR; TCRdb stores in-frame clones only, minus some. The profile shows around 30,000 clones, about 89% of them singletons. This material consisted of CD8+ T cells from peripheral blood mononuclear cells, taken before pregnancy. All receptors come from a female donor with multiple sclerosis, enrolled in a pregnancy study.

The chain carries TRBV4-3 and TRBJ1-5, with D possibly TRBD1 on 5 matching bases. There are 17 residues in the CDR3. Germline V gene data show CDR1 as LGHNA and CDR2 as YSLEER. Trimming left V 0 bases short and J 0 bases short, with 12 bases between. CDR3 DNA: TGCGCCAGCAGCCAAGAATTGGGCAGGGATAGCAATCAGCCCCAGCATTTT. Amino acid sequence: CASSQELGRDSNQPQHF.

CDR3 DNA: TGTGCCAGCAGTGATGGGACTAGCGGGAACGACGAGCAGTACTTC. Residues: CASSDGTSGNDEQYF. This chain uses TRBV6-6 with TRBJ2-7, with 13 bases identical to TRBD2. This CDR3 is built from 15 residues. Unmatched junction bases numbered 6, after V lost 5 bases and J lost 5 bases. Per the germline V gene, CDR1 is MNHNY and CDR2 is SVGAGI (reference sequence).

The V and J genes are TRBV7-3 and TRBJ2-1; 10 nucleotides agree with TRBD1. The CDR3 extends over 13 amino acids. The germline V gene encodes CDR1 SGHTA and CDR2 FQGTGA. Trimming at V came to 6 bases and at J to 8 bases, leaving 4 bases not matched to a gene. CDR3 in DNA: TGTGCCAGCAGGGGGACAGGGGCGCATGAGCAGTTCTTC. It specifies CASRGTGAHEQFF.

This rearrangement joins TRBV6-6 to TRBJ2-5; TRBD1 is a possible D gene (6 bases). This CDR3 has 14 amino acids. V lost 7 bases and J lost 5, with 17 bases in between. The V gene's germline CDR1 is MNHNY and CDR2 SVGAGI (reference sequence). CDR3 sequence reads: CASNGEAGEETQYF. The CDR3 DNA follows: TGTGCCAGCAACGGAGAGGCAGGGGAGGAGACCCAGTACTTC.